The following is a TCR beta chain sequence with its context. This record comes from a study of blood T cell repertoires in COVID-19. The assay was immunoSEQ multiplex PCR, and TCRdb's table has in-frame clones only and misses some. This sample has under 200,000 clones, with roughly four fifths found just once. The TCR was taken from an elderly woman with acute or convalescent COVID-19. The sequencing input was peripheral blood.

For the CDR3, the DNA is TGTGCCAGCAGCTTAGGCTCCAGAGGGGAGACCCAGTACTTC. Translating gives CASSLGSRGETQYF. The chain recombines TRBV7-2 with TRBJ2-5; a weak D match, TRBD2 (5 bases). Germline assignment: CDR1 SGHTA and CDR2 FQGNSA. Trimming left V 1 base short and J 5 bases short, with 11 bases between. The CDR3 covers 14 residues.